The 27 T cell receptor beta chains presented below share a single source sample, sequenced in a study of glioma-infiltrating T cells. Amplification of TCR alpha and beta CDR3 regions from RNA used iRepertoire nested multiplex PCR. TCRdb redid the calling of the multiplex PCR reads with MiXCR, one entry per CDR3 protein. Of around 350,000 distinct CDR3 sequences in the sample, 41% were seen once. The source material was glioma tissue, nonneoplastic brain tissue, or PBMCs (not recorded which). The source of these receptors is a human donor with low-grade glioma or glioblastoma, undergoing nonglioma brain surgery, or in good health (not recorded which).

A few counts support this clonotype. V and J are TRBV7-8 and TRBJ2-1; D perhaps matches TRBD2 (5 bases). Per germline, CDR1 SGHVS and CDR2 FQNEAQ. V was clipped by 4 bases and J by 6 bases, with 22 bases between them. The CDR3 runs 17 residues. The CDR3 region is CASSSATLTRKVNEQFF. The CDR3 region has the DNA TGTGCCAGCAGCTCCGCCACACTAACTAGAAAGGTCAATGAGCAGTTCTTC.

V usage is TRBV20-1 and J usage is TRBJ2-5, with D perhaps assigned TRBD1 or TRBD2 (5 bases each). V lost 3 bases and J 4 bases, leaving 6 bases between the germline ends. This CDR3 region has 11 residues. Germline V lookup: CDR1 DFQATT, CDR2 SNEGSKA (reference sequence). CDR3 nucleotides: TGCAGTGCTAGTGGGGGAGAGACCCAGTACTTC. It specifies CSASGGETQYF.

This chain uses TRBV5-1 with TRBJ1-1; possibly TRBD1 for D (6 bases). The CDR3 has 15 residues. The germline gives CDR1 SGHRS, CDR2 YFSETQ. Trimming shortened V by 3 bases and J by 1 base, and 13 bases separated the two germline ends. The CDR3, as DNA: TGCGCCAGCAGCTCACGGACAGTGCAGAACACTGAAGCTTTCTTT. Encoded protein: CASSSRTVQNTEAFF.

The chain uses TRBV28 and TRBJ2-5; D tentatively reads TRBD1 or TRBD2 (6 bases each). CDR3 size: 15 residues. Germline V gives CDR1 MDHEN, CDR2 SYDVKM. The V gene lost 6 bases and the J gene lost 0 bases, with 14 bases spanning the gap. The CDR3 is CASSLGGGYQETQYF. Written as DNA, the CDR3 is TGTGCCAGCAGCTTAGGAGGGGGGTACCAAGAGACCCAGTACTTC.

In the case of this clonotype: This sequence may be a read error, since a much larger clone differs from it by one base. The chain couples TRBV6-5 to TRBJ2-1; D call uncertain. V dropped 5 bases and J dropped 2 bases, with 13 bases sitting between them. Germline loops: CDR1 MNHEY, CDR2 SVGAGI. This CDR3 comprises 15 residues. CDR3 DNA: TGTGCCAGCAGTCTAGGACCCGACCCCTACAATGAGCAGTTCTTC. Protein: CASSLGPDPYNEQFF.

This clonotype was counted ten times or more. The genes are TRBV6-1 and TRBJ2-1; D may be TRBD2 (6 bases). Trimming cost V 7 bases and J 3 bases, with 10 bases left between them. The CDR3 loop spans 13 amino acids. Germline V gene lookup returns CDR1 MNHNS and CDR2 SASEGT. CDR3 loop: CASKEGSYNEQFF. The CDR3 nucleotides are TGTGCCAGCAAGGAGGGCAGCTACAATGAGCAGTTCTTC.

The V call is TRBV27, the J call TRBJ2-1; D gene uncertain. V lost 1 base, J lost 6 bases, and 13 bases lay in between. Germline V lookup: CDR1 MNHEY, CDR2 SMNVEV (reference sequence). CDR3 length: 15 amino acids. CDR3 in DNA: TGTGCCAGCAGTTTATACCCCTCAGCTCTCAATGAGCAGTTCTTC. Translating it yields CASSLYPSALNEQFF.

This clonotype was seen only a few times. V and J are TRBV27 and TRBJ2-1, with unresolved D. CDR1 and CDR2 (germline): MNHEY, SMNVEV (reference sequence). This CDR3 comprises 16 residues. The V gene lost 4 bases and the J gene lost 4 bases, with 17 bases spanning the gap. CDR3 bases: TGTGCCAGCAGTTCGCTGGGGTTCGGAGTATACAATGAGCAGTTCTTC. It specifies CASSSLGFGVYNEQFF.

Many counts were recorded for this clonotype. CDR3 coding DNA: TGCAGTGCCACTAGGGACTCCTACGAGCAGTACTTC. Translating it yields CSATRDSYEQYF. The rearrangement links TRBV20-1 to TRBJ2-7, with D possibly matching TRBD2 (5 bases). V was trimmed by 6 bases and J by 0 bases, leaving 9 bases between them. This CDR3 contains 12 residues. CDR1 is DFQATT, CDR2 SNEGSKA, per germline (reference sequence).

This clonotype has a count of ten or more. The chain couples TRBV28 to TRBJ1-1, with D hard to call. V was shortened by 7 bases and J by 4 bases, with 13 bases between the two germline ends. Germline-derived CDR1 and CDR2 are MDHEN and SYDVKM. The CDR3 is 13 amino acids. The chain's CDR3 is CASMVPGGTEAFF. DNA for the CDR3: TGTGCCAGCATGGTCCCGGGCGGCACTGAAGCTTTCTTT.

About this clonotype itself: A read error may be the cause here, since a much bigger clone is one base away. CDR3 DNA: TGTGCCAGCAGTGCGCCACTTGAGAACACTAAAGCTTTCTTT. This gives the protein CASSAPLENTKAFF. This sequence joins TRBV25-1 and TRBJ1-1; D remains ambiguous. This CDR3 is 14 amino acids long. Per the germline V gene, CDR1 is MGHDK and CDR2 is SYGVNS.

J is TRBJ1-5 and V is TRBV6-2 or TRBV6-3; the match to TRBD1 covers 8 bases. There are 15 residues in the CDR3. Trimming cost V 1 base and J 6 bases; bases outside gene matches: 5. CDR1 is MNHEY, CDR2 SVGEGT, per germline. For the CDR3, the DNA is TGTGCCAGCAGTTACTTTGGACAGGGAGGTCAGCCCCAGCATTTT. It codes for CASSYFGQGGQPQHF.

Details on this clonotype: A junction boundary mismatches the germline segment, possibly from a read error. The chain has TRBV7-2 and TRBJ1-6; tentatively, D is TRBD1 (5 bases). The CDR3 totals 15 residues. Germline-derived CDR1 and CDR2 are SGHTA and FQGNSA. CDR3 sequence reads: CASSLEGRYSSPLHF. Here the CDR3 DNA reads TGTGCCAGCAGCTTAGAGGGACGGTATAGTTCACCCCTCCACTTT.

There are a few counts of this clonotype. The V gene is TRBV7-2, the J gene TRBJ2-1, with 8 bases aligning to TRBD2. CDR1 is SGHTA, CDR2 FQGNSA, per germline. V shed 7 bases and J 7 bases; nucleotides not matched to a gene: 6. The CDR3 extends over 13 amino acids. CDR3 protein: CASNRTSYNEQFF. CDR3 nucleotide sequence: TGTGCCAGCAACCGGACTAGCTATAATGAGCAGTTCTTC.

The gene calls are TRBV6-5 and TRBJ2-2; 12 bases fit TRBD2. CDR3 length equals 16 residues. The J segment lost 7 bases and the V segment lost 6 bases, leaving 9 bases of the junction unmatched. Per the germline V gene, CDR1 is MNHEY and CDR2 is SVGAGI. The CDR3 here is CASSHTSGRLNGELFF. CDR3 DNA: TGTGCCAGCAGCCACACTAGCGGGAGGCTTAACGGGGAGCTGTTTTTT.

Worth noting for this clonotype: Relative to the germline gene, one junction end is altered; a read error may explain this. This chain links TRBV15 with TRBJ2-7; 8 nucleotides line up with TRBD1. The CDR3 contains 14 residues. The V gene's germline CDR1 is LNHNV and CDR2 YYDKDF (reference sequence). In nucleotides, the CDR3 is TGTGCCACCAGAAGAGGCCTGGACAGGGACGAGCAGTACTTC. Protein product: CATRRGLDRDEQYF. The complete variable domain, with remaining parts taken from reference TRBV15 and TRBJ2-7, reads DAMVIQNPRYQVTQFGKPVTLSCSQTLNHNVMYWYQQKSSQAPKLLFHYYDKDFNNEADTPDNFQSRRPNTSFCFLDIRSPGLGDTAMYLCATRRGLDRDEQYFGPGTRLTVT.

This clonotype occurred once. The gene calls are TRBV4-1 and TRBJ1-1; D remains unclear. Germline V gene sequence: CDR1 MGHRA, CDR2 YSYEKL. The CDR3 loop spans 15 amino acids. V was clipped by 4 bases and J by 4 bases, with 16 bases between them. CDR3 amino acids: CASSRRSVLGTEAFF. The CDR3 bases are TGCGCCAGCAGCCGGAGATCCGTGTTGGGCACTGAAGCTTTCTTT.

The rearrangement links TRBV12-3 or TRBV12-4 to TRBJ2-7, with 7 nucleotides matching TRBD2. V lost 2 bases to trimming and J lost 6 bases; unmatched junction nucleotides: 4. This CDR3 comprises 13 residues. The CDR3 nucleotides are TGTGCCAGCAGTTTAATGCGGGGGTTCGAGCAGTACTTC. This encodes CASSLMRGFEQYF.

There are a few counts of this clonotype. Here the CDR3 reads CASSESTSWTSGSYTQYF. The CDR3 DNA reads as TGTGCCAGCAGTGAATCCACTTCGTGGACTAGCGGGAGTTATACGCAGTATTTT. The V call is TRBV25-1, the J call TRBJ2-3, with TRBD2 matching over 13 bases. The CDR3 sequence is 18 residues long. Germline CDR1 is MGHDK and CDR2 is SYGVNS. V trimming: 1 base; J trimming: 7 bases; junction bases outside the gene matches: 11.

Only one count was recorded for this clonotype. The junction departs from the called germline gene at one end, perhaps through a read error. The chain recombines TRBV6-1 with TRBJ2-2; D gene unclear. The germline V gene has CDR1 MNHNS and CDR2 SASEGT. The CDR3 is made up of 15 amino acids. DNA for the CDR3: TGTGCCAGCGGTGAGTTTCTCTTGAACACCGGGGAGCTGTTTTTT. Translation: CASGEFLLNTGELFF.

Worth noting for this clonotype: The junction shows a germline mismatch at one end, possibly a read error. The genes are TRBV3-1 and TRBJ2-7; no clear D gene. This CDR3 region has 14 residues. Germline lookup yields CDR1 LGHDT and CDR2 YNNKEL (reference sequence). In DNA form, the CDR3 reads TGTGCCAGCAGTCAAGGACGGAACTCCTACGAGCAGTACTTC. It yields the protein CASSQGRNSYEQYF.

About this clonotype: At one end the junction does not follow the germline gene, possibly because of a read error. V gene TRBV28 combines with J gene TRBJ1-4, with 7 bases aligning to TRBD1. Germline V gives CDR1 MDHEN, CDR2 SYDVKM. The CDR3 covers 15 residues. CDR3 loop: CASIPRGRANKKLFF. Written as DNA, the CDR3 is TGTGCCAGCATCCCGAGGGGGCGGGCTAATAAAAAACTGTTTTTT.

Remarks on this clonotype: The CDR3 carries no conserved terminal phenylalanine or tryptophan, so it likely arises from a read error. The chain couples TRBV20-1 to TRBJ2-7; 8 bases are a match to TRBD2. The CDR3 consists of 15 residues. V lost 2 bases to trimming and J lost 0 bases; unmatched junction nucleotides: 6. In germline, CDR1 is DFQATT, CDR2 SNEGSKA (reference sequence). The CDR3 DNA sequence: TGCAGTGCTAGAAGGCAGCGGGAGCCCTCCTACGAGCAGTACCTC. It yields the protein CSARRQREPSYEQYL.

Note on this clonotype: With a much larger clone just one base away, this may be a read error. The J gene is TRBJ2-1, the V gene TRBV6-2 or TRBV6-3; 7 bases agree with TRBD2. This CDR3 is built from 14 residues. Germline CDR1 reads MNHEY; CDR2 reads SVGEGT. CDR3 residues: CASSPGLSTNEKFF. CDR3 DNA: TGTGCCAGCAGTCCGGGACTATCTACTAATGAGAAGTTCTTC.

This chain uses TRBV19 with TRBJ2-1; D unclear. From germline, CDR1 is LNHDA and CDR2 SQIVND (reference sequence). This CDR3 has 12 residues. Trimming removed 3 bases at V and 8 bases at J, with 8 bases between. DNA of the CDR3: TGTGCCAGTAGTATGGACCACTATGAGCAGTTCTTC. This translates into CASSMDHYEQFF.

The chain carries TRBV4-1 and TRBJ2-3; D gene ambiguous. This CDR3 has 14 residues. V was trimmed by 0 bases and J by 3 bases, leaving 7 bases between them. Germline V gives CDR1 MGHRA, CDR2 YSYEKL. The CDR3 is CASSQEWGTDTQYF. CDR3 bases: TGCGCCAGCAGCCAAGAGTGGGGAACAGATACGCAGTATTTT.

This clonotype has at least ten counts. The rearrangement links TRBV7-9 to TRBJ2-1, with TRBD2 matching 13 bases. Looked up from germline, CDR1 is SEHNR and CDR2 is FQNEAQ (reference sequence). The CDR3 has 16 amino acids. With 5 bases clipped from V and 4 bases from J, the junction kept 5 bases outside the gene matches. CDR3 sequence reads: CASSPWTSGGYNEQFF. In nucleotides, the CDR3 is TGTGCCAGCAGCCCGTGGACTAGCGGGGGATACAATGAGCAGTTCTTC.